The T cell receptor (beta chain) described here comes from a study of CD8+CD57+ T cells in acquired aplastic anemia. Looked up from germline, CDR1 is KGHDR and CDR2 is SFDVKD. CDR3 length: 16 amino acids. With V trimmed by 5 bases and J by 5 bases, 11 bases remained unmatched. Genomic DNA provided the template from which TCR beta VDJ and CDR3 profiles were obtained. Each CDR3 protein gets one entry after TCRdb re-called the reads with MiXCR. The sample holds just over 400,000 distinct CDR3 sequences; approximately 70% are singletons and the top ten take under 5%. V gene TRBV24-1 combines with J gene TRBJ1-5; 7 positions agree with TRBD1. The clonotype was recovered from a human donor in good health, serving as a control. The sequenced sample was sorted CD4+, CD8+, or CD8+CD57+ T cells (not recorded which) from PBMCs. CDR3 DNA: TGTGCCACCAGTGGGCCCGGAGGGGACAGAGATCAGCCCCAGCATTTT. As protein: CATSGPGGDRDQPQHF.